The rows below give T cell receptor beta chains drawn from one sample of a study of T cell changes during pregnancy in multiple sclerosis. The table came from immunoSEQ multiplex PCR; TCRdb's copy has only in-frame clones and leaves some out. The sample contains around 33,000 clones, roughly 86% of which appear only once. This specimen was CD8+ T cells from peripheral blood mononuclear cells, taken before pregnancy. These receptor sequences come from a female donor with multiple sclerosis, enrolled in a pregnancy study. The CDR3 runs from the conserved cysteine through the conserved F or W. Fields, in order: CDR3 protein, J gene, V gene, clone size. Size is stated for part of the rows, as once, few or many counts, or as a class when the clone is expanded.

CASSISTGAGNTIYF,TRBJ1-3,TRBV11-2,.
CASSLAAAGGLAIYEQYF,TRBJ2-7,TRBV5-1,.
CASSGAVSYEQYF,TRBJ2-7,TRBV5-1,.
CASSWTSGGPYEQYF,TRBJ2-7,TRBV5-6,once
CASSFPRVAGLTDTQYF,TRBJ2-3,TRBV11-2,.
CASSPGYSGYTF,TRBJ1-2,TRBV28,.
CSVDLVGGSTDTQYF,TRBJ2-3,TRBV29-1,.
CASSGQGKGNQPQHF,TRBJ1-5,TRBV28,.
CASSQDSGGALRHGYTF,TRBJ1-2,TRBV4-3,.
CATSGVGVTGELFF,TRBJ2-2,TRBV15,.
CASSPGTSGRFYEQYF,TRBJ2-7,TRBV7-9,.
CASSLGQGNYGYTF,TRBJ1-2,TRBV7-9,.
CASSRQGADAGELFF,TRBJ2-2,TRBV7-9,.
CASSQETSSEAFF,TRBJ1-1,TRBV4-2,.
CAISESPGSHGYTF,TRBJ1-2,TRBV10-3,.
CASSLDTDRGRDEQYF,TRBJ2-7,TRBV11-3,.
CASSSGGSSPLHF,TRBJ1-6,TRBV28,.
CASSGGGEETQYF,TRBJ2-5,TRBV7-9,once
CATKGYSDTLREKLFF,TRBJ1-4,TRBV19,.
CASSLSPGTGIVIQYF,TRBJ2-4,TRBV27,once
CASSVDRGGTYEQYF,TRBJ2-7,TRBV9,.
CASRGPTSTGELFF,TRBJ2-2,TRBV7-9,.
CARTRAGKRYQETQYF,TRBJ2-5,TRBV14,.
CASSRGAGGGETQYF,TRBJ2-5,TRBV4-3,.
CASSQGSGNNSPLHF,TRBJ1-6,TRBV7-8,.
CASSYSGGGSYNEQFF,TRBJ2-1,TRBV6-5,.
CASSQEGGSQPQHF,TRBJ1-5,TRBV4-3,.
CASSSPTVSYEQYF,TRBJ2-7,TRBV6-6,.
CASSHLPGLESYNEQFF,TRBJ2-1,TRBV4-1,.
CASSGERVQGWRTDTQYF,TRBJ2-3,TRBV19,.
CASSQTDRVGNTIYF,TRBJ1-3,TRBV4-1,.
CASSLKGQGYGYTF,TRBJ1-2,TRBV27,.
CASSPLGGRAVYNEQFF,TRBJ2-1,TRBV7-3,.
CASTYWGEADTQYF,TRBJ2-3,TRBV6-6,.
CASSSGTENTEAFF,TRBJ1-1,TRBV6-5,.
CASSPRTGGGGNTIYF,TRBJ1-3,TRBV9,.
CASSIGAGEGVETQYF,TRBJ2-5,TRBV19,.
CASSYWEGSGTEAFF,TRBJ1-1,TRBV6-5,.
CASSLSLQGPNEKLFF,TRBJ1-4,TRBV7-3,once
CASSITASSNEQFF,TRBJ2-1,TRBV19,.
CASSTDWSGGDTGELFF,TRBJ2-2,TRBV19,.
CASSQDPSGEQYF,TRBJ2-7,TRBV4-3,.
CASSEIPGDGVKPQHF,TRBJ1-5,TRBV6-1,.
CASSQLTGTSGYNEQFF,TRBJ2-1,TRBV4-3,.
CASSLDGANEKLFF,TRBJ1-4,TRBV28,.